A selection of T cell receptor beta chains follows, all from one sample in a study of human T cells and chemical hapten exposure. TCRdb recomputed calls from the RACE reads with MiXCR, one row per CDR3 protein. The data show 180,000 or so distinct CDR3 sequences, roughly 15% seen once. The material sequenced was whole blood, taken in connection with sensitization to the hapten diphenylcyclopropenone (DPC). These TCRs come from a woman aged 25 to 45 with alopecia areata. Some clones in this sample may be carry-over from other donors' samples. CDR3s include the opening cysteine and the closing phenylalanine or tryptophan. A D gene is named only where the DNA matches it firmly. Part of the rows lack a size; the others show once, few, many or a class for expanded clones.

clone size,V gene,D gene,J gene,CDR3 protein,CDR3 DNA
many,TRBV18,TRBD1,TRBJ2-3,CASANEGTVSTDTQYF,TGTGCCAGCGCGAATGAAGGGACAGTGAGCACAGATACGCAGTATTTT
NA,TRBV11-2,NA,TRBJ2-1,CASSPPASSNEQFF,TGTGCCAGCAGCCCACCAGCCAGCAGCAATGAGCAGTTCTTC
few,TRBV12-3/TRBV12-4,NA,TRBJ1-1,CASSMGGGVKAFF,TGTGCCAGCAGTATGGGGGGGGGAGTTAAAGCTTTCTTT
few,TRBV6-2/TRBV6-3,TRBD1,TRBJ2-5,CASSYSGGAETQYF,TGTGCCAGCAGTTACTCAGGGGGCGCGGAGACCCAGTACTTC
few,TRBV30,TRBD2,TRBJ2-7,CAWGGSSYEQYF,TGTGCCTGGGGCGGGAGCTCCTACGAGCAGTACTTC
NA,TRBV10-3,TRBD2,TRBJ2-3,CACGVGTSAQSPSTDTQYF,TGTGCTTGCGGGGTGGGGACTAGCGCCCAAAGCCCTAGCACAGATACGCAGTATTTT
once,TRBV28,TRBD1,TRBJ2-5,CASSKLDREQETQYF,TGTGCCAGCAGTAAGCTGGACAGGGAGCAAGAGACCCAGTACTTC
NA,TRBV28,NA,TRBJ2-2,CASRDHNTGELFF,TGTGCCAGCCGGGACCACAACACCGGGGAGCTGTTTTTT
NA,TRBV12-3/TRBV12-4,NA,TRBJ1-3,CASSPFVNTIYF,TGTGCCAGCAGTCCTTTCGTTAACACCATATATTTT
many,TRBV10-2,NA,TRBJ1-1,CASSGTRTVENREAFF,TGCGCCAGCAGTGGAACCCGGACAGTCGAGAACAGGGAAGCTTTCTTT
once,TRBV3-1,NA,TRBJ1-6,CASSQGVTSNSPLHF,TGTGCCAGCAGCCAAGGGGTAACGAGTAATTCACCCCTCCACTTT
many,TRBV29-1,NA,TRBJ2-7,CSVGRGNNEQYF,TGCAGCGTTGGAAGGGGTAACAACGAGCAGTACTTC